These T cell receptor beta chains were read from a single sample in a study of spatial heterogeneity in lung cancer. Using its own MiXCR run on the 5' RACE reads, TCRdb lists one record per CDR3 protein. The sample lists roughly 70,000 distinct CDR3 sequences; less than 15% were seen once. The input for sequencing was PBMCs, taken at surgery. These receptors originate from a male donor with early-stage non-small cell lung cancer. Each CDR3 is given with its conserved first and last residue. A D gene is named only where the DNA matches it firmly. The size entry is marked missing in some rows and otherwise reads once, few, many or a size class.

CDR3 DNA	CDR3 protein	clone size	D gene	J gene	V gene
TGTGCCAGCAGTACCAGGGGGGGTGAGCAGTTCTTC	CASSTRGGEQFF	.	.	TRBJ2-1	TRBV27
TGTGCTAGTGGTCCCGCCCGGGACAATGAGCAGTTCTTC	CASGPARDNEQFF	.	.	TRBJ2-1	TRBV12-5
TGTGCCAGCAGTTTGGGCAGGGGAGAGGCCCAGCATTTT	CASSLGRGEAQHF	.	.	TRBJ1-5	TRBV12-3/TRBV12-4
TGTGCCAGCAGCTTAGCGGCCCCCAGGTCTGAAGCTTTCTTT	CASSLAAPRSEAFF	once	.	TRBJ1-1	TRBV7-9
TGCGCCAGCAGCGAACTGACAGGGGCCGCCGGGGAGCTGTTTTTT	CASSELTGAAGELFF	many	TRBD1	TRBJ2-2	TRBV4-3
TGCAGCGTTACTAGCGGGGTCTTT	CSVTSGVF	.	TRBD2	TRBJ2-3	TRBV29-1
TGTGCCAGTAGTATAAAGGGAGCTGGGTCCGAAGCTTTCTTT	CASSIKGAGSEAFF	.	.	TRBJ1-1	TRBV19
TGCAGCGTTGAAGATCGTCATGGCTACACCTTC	CSVEDRHGYTF	.	.	TRBJ1-2	TRBV29-1
TGCGCCAGCAGCCAAGCGGTTTTTGGCTTCGAGGGGACTGAAGCTTTCTTT	CASSQAVFGFEGTEAFF	many	.	TRBJ1-1	TRBV4-1
TGTGCCACCAGCACAATTGCTAGCGGAACCTACAATGAGCAGTTCTTC	CATSTIASGTYNEQFF	many	TRBD2	TRBJ2-1	TRBV24-1
TGTGCCAGCAGCCACACCGTGATAGCCAAAAACATTCAGTACTTC	CASSHTVIAKNIQYF	many	.	TRBJ2-4	TRBV13
TGTGCCAGCAGTGAATCGGGACAGGTTAACGAGCAGTACTTC	CASSESGQVNEQYF	.	TRBD1	TRBJ2-7	TRBV25-1
TGTGCCAGCAGTGCGGGAGGGCCGACCTACGAGCAGTACTTC	CASSAGGPTYEQYF	many	TRBD2	TRBJ2-7	TRBV9
TGTGCCAGCAGCGCAGGTAATCAGCCCCAGCATTTT	CASSAGNQPQHF	.	.	TRBJ1-5	TRBV9
TGTGCCTGGAGTGACTACTTAATCAATGAGCAGTTCTTC	CAWSDYLINEQFF	few	.	TRBJ2-1	TRBV30
TGTGCCAGCAGCCTGACAGGGACGGATGGCTACACCTTC	CASSLTGTDGYTF	few	TRBD1	TRBJ1-2	TRBV7-2
TGCGCCAGCAAAGGGACAGGAGCCTACGAGCAGTACTTC	CASKGTGAYEQYF	many	TRBD1	TRBJ2-7	TRBV5-1
TGTGCCAGCAGTTTAGACAGGGACTATGGCTACACCTTC	CASSLDRDYGYTF	many	.	TRBJ1-2	TRBV12-3/TRBV12-4
TGTGCCAGCAGACAGGGACAGGATTATGGCTACACCTTC	CASRQGQDYGYTF	few	TRBD1	TRBJ1-2	TRBV7-9
TGTGCCTGGAGTGTGAAAAACACTGAAGCTTTCTTT	CAWSVKNTEAFF	many	.	TRBJ1-1	TRBV30
TGTGCCAGCAGCCAAGATTGGAGAGGCCCTGAAGCTTTCTTT	CASSQDWRGPEAFF	once	.	TRBJ1-1	TRBV3-1
TGTGCCAGCAGGACTCAGGGGGCATACGGCTACACCTTC	CASRTQGAYGYTF	.	TRBD1	TRBJ1-2	TRBV11-2
TGTGCCAGCAGTGATAGAACAGAAGAAGACAATGAGCAGTTCTTC	CASSDRTEEDNEQFF	many	.	TRBJ2-1	TRBV2